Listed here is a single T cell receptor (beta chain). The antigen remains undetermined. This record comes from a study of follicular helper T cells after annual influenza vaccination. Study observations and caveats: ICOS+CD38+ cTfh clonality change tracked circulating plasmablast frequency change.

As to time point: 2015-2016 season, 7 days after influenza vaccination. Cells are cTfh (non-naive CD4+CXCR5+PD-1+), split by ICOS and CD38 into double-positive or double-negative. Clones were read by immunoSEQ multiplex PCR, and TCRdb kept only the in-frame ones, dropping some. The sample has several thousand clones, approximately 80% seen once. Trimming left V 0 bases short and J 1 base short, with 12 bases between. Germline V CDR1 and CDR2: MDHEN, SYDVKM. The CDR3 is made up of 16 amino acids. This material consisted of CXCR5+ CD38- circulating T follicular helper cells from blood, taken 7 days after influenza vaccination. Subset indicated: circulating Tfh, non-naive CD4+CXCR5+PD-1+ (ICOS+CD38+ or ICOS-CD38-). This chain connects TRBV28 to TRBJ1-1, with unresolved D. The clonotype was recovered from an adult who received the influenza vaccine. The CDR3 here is CASSLWYGEGNTEAFF. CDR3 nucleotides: TGTGCCAGCAGTTTATGGTACGGGGAGGGGAACACTGAAGCTTTCTTT. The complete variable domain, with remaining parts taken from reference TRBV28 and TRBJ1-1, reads DVKVTQSSRYLVKRTGEKVFLECVQDMDHENMFWYRQDPGLGLRLIYFSYDVKMKEKGDIPEGYSVSREKKERFSLILESASTNQTSMYLCASSLWYGEGNTEAFFGQGTRLTVV.